The entry that follows covers one TCR beta chain sequence. Trimming cost V 2 bases and J 0 bases, with 13 bases left between them. The V gene's germline CDR1 is KGHDR and CDR2 SFDVKD. The CDR3 spans 16 residues. Profiled with immunoSEQ multiplex PCR; TCRdb holds only in-frame clones, not every one. The data show roughly 70,000 clones, roughly nine tenths seen once. This sample was included in a study of blood T cell repertoires in COVID-19. Study summary: Collection of acute and convalescent COVID-19 samples took place in the United States, Italy and Spain.

This clonotype originated in a man aged 80 or over with acute or convalescent COVID-19. The J gene is TRBJ2-7, the V gene TRBV24-1; the D is unclear. Sample: peripheral blood. This CDR3 is CATSDYVDTSSYEQYF. The CDR3 region has the DNA TGTGCCACCAGTGATTATGTTGACACCAGCTCCTACGAGCAGTACTTC.